This entry describes one TCR beta chain. Its antigen is not identified. The assay was immunoSEQ multiplex PCR, and TCRdb's table has in-frame clones only and misses some. Of around 130,000 clones in the sample, roughly nine tenths were seen once. The CDR3 is 15 amino acids. CDR1 is SGHNT and CDR2 is YYREEE in the germline V gene (reference sequence). J lost 7 bases, V lost 4 bases, and 13 bases had no gene match. The record originates from a study of T cell responses to AZD1222 COVID-19 vaccine. For the study at large: Analysis merged second doses at about 4 or about 12 weeks. Study-wide findings and caveats: Unmutated variant regions are reportedly targeted by nearly half of spike-specific TCRs. Only a handful of AZD1222 recipients were seropositive at baseline. Spike was spanned by vaccine-associated CD4 TCRs, which were dominant at 160-218 and 743-854.

Specimen: peripheral blood, collected on day 0 of AZD1222 vaccination. V gene TRBV5-4 combines with J gene TRBJ2-7; 8 positions match TRBD2. The sequence came from an adult in good health. This CDR3 reads CASSRGLAGPREQYF. The CDR3 region has the DNA TGTGCCAGCAGCCGAGGGCTAGCGGGCCCCAGAGAGCAGTACTTC.